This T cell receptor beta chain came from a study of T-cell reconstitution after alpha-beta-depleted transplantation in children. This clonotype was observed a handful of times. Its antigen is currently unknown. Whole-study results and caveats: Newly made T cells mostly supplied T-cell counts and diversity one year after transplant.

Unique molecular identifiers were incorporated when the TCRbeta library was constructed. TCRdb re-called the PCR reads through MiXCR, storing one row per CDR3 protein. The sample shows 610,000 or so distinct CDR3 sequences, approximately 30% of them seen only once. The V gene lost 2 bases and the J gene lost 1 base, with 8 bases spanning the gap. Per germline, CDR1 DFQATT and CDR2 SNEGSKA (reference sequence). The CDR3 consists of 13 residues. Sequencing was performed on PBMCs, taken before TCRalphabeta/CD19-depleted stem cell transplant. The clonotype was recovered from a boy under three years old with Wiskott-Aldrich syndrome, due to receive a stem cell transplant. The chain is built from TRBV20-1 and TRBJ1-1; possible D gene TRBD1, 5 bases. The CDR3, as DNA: TGCAGTGCTAGACCGAGGGGGAACACTGAAGCTTTCTTT. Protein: CSARPRGNTEAFF.